Sequencing of this TCR beta chain was carried out in a study of blood T cell repertoires in COVID-19. As for the study in general: Sites across the United States, Italy and Spain contributed samples from acute and convalescent COVID-19. Nucleic acid was either cDNA or gDNA, and it came from T cells, B-cell-depleted T cells, or PBMCs.

Trimming took 0 bases from V and 1 from J, leaving 9 bases between them. Germline V gene data show CDR1 as LGHNA and CDR2 as YNFKEQ. CDR3 size: 15 residues. Under the authors' procedure: Amplified reference gene primers provided the basis for estimating nucleated cell counts. The method was immunoSEQ multiplex PCR; TCRdb's version includes in-frame clones alone and lacks a portion of them. V and J calls and clone size are those listed in that table; D and trimming were worked out from the DNA. The table shows some 90,000 clones, with roughly 87% occurring only once. This TCR was sampled from a woman older than 75 with active COVID-19. The chain employs TRBV4-2 and TRBJ1-1, with D possibly being TRBD1 (5 bases). Input material: peripheral blood. CDR3 nucleotide sequence: TGTGCCAGCAGCCAAGAGTCAGGGCAGAACACTGAAGCTTTCTTT. Encoded protein: CASSQESGQNTEAFF.